The source of this TCR beta chain is a study of blood T cell repertoires in COVID-19. Under the authors' procedure: Reference gene primer amplification gave estimated nucleated cell counts. Sequenced by immunoSEQ multiplex PCR; TCRdb stores in-frame clones only, minus some. V and J calls and clone size are copied from that table; D and trimming were computed from the DNA. The sample has 62,000 or so clones, roughly 85% seen once; the top ten hold around 1.4%. The CDR3 is made up of 16 amino acids. CDR1 and CDR2 from the germline V gene are SGHRS and YFSETQ. V lost 0 bases, J lost 0 bases, and 12 bases lay in between.

The sequence was obtained from a woman aged 55 to 70 with acute or convalescent COVID-19. The gene calls are TRBV5-1 and TRBJ1-2, with D possibly TRBD1 on 5 matching bases. The material sequenced was peripheral blood. DNA for the CDR3: TGCGCCAGCAGCTTGGAACCCCAGGGCTCTAACTATGGCTACACCTTC. Its translation is CASSLEPQGSNYGYTF.